The 2 T cell receptor beta chains below all came from one sample that was sequenced in a study of shared clonotypes between healthy human individuals (dated by TCRdb to between 2020 and 2021). Receptor libraries were prepared by the immunoSEQ multiplex PCR assay. TCRdb carries this immuneACCESS record with in-frame sequences only. Its versions omit some clonotypes, under half of them owing to an unresolved V gene in the studies checked, with the rest unexplained. Counted in this sample were roughly 320,000 clones; around 87% of them appeared once. The ten largest clones capture 15% to 20% of the sample. The sequencing sample was made of memory CD8+ T cells sorted from blood. The cell subset or site label on this specimen signifies: CD45RO+ cells pooled with CCR7-negative TemRA cells. The receptors here all came from a man younger than 30 in good health.

This clone was recorded once. CDR3 loop: CASSLDGGELFF. The CDR3 DNA follows: TGTGCCAGCAGCTTAGACGGCGGGGAGCTGTTTTTT. The chain has TRBV11-2 and TRBJ2-2; no firm D call. The germline CDR1 and CDR2 sequences are SGHAT and FQNNGV. The CDR3 is made up of 12 amino acids. The ends were cut back, 0 bases at V and 7 bases at J, with 3 bases in the middle. Filled out from reference TRBV11-2 and TRBJ2-2, the complete variable domain reads EAGVAQSPRYKIIEKRQSVAFWCNPISGHATLYWYQQILGQGPKLLIQFQNNGVVDDSQLPKDRFSAERLKGVDSTLKIQPAKLEDSAVYLCASSLDGGELFFGEGSRLTVL.

This chain joins TRBV5-1 and TRBJ1-5; 9 positions match TRBD1. The CDR3 contains 15 residues. In germline, CDR1 is SGHRS, CDR2 YFSETQ. The V and J ends lost 4 bases and 4 bases, in that order; junction bases with no gene match: 6. The CDR3 DNA follows: TGCGCCAGCAGCCGCAGGACAGGGGCGAATCAGCCCCAGCATTTT. Its translation: CASSRRTGANQPQHF.